Listed here are 25 T cell receptor beta chains from one sample, sequenced in a study of blood T cell repertoires in COVID-19. Sequenced by immunoSEQ multiplex PCR; TCRdb stores in-frame clones only, minus some. There are 25,000 to 35,000 clones in the sample; roughly 90% occur only once, and under 2% lies in the top ten. Input material: peripheral blood. The receptors originated from a man aged 60-69 years with active COVID-19.

Only one count was recorded for this clone. The CDR3 DNA reads as TGCGCCAGCAGCTTGGGGACAGCGAACACCGGGGAGCTGTTTTTT. Its protein product is CASSLGTANTGELFF. This chain links TRBV4-3 with TRBJ2-2; 7 nucleotides match TRBD1. Unmatched junction bases numbered 3, after V lost 5 bases and J lost 0 bases. CDR3 size: 15 residues. Germline V gene sequence: CDR1 LGHNA, CDR2 YSLEER.

This clone was detected once. The CDR3 reads CASSHWGTNTGELFF. In DNA form, the CDR3 reads TGTGCCAGCAGCCACTGGGGGACTAACACCGGGGAGCTGTTTTTT. The chain has TRBV3-1 (or the pseudogene TRBV3-2) and TRBJ2-2, with D perhaps matching TRBD2 (6 bases). The CDR3 runs 15 residues. Germline loops: CDR1 LGHDT, CDR2 YNNKEL (reference sequence). V lost 3 bases to trimming and J lost 2 bases, with 10 bases between them.

V and J are TRBV30 and TRBJ1-2; a possible D gene is TRBD1 (6 bases). The CDR3 loop spans 13 amino acids. Trimming removed 7 bases at V and 6 bases at J, with 18 bases between. Per germline, CDR1 GTSNPN and CDR2 SVGIG (reference sequence). CDR3 sequence reads: CALQGEEGDGYTF. The CDR3 coding sequence is TGTGCCTTACAGGGCGAAGAGGGGGATGGCTACACCTTC.

The chain recombines TRBV4-2 with TRBJ1-1, with 8 positions matching TRBD1. The CDR3 extends over 18 amino acids. V lost 1 base, J lost 1 base, and 11 bases stayed unmatched. Germline assignment: CDR1 LGHNA and CDR2 YNFKEQ. CDR3 in amino acids: CASSQVFDRGNGNTEAFF. The DNA for the CDR3 is TGTGCCAGCAGCCAAGTATTTGACAGGGGAAATGGGAACACTGAAGCTTTCTTT.

The chain links TRBV2 to TRBJ2-1, with 10 bases aligning to TRBD1. The CDR3 is 14 amino acids. Trimming at V came to 4 bases and at J to 12 bases, leaving 9 bases not matched to a gene. The germline gives CDR1 SNHLY, CDR2 FYNNEI. The CDR3 loop is CASSALGQGVGQFF. Here the CDR3 DNA reads TGTGCCAGCAGTGCCCTCGGACAGGGGGTAGGGCAGTTCTTC. The full variable domain, completed using reference TRBV2 and TRBJ2-1, is EPEVTQTPSHQVTQMGQEVILRCVPISNHLYFYWYRQILGQKVEFLVSFYNNEISEKSEIFDDQFSVERPDGSNFTLKIRSTKLEDSAMYFCASSALGQGVGQFFGPGTRLTVL.

The count of this clone is one. V and J are TRBV27 and TRBJ1-2; D might be TRBD1 (6 bases). V lost 1 base and J lost 5, with 14 bases in between. The CDR3 contains 15 residues. Germline V gene data show CDR1 as MNHEY and CDR2 as SMNVEV (reference sequence). The CDR3 spells CASSLFRGGLYGYTF. The CDR3 region has the DNA TGTGCCAGCAGTTTATTCAGGGGTGGCCTTTATGGCTACACCTTC.

The genes are TRBV28 and TRBJ2-2; 8 bases align to TRBD2. The CDR3 is 16 amino acids. Germline CDR1 is MDHEN and CDR2 is SYDVKM. After removal of 7 bases from V and 6 bases from J, the junction contained 13 bases not matched to a gene. CDR3 loop: CASIPPAGAQPGELFF. The CDR3 DNA reads TGTGCCAGCATTCCCCCAGCGGGGGCCCAGCCCGGGGAGCTGTTTTTT.

This chain uses TRBV7-3 with TRBJ2-1, with 8 nucleotides matching TRBD2. Per germline, CDR1 SGHTA and CDR2 FQGTGA. V lost 1 base, J lost 6 bases, and 8 bases stayed unmatched. CDR3 length equals 16 residues. The CDR3 reads CASSLIAGGAGNEQFF. The CDR3 bases are TGTGCCAGCAGCTTAATAGCCGGGGGGGCCGGCAATGAGCAGTTCTTC.

The V gene is TRBV7-8, the J gene TRBJ1-6, with D perhaps TRBD1 (6 bases). Germline V gives CDR1 SGHVS, CDR2 FQNEAQ. The length of the CDR3 is 16 residues. Between the trimmed V and J ends, which lost 3 bases and 2 bases, there was a span of 11 bases. CDR3 residues: CASSFYRDTYNSPLHF. The DNA for the CDR3 is TGTGCCAGCAGCTTTTACCGGGACACCTATAATTCACCCCTCCACTTT.

The DNA of the CDR3 is TGTGCCAGTAGTAGACAGGGGGTACCCCAAGAGACCCAGTACTTC. Its protein product is CASSRQGVPQETQYF. The rearrangement links TRBV19 to TRBJ2-5; 9 bases line up with TRBD1. The CDR3 extends over 15 amino acids. V trimming: 4 bases; J trimming: 1 base; junction bases outside the gene matches: 4. Germline CDR1 is LNHDA and CDR2 is SQIVND (reference sequence).

CDR3 residues: CASSSNRGETQYF. The CDR3 DNA is TGTGCCAGCAGCTCCAACAGGGGGGAGACCCAGTACTTC. V usage is TRBV5-6 and J usage is TRBJ2-5; 8 nucleotides line up with TRBD1. The trim removed 3 bases at V and 5 bases at J, leaving 3 bases unmatched. This CDR3 has 13 amino acids. Germline lookup yields CDR1 SGHDT and CDR2 YYEEEE.

This rearrangement joins TRBV4-1 to TRBJ1-2; 11 nucleotides agree with TRBD1. The ends lost 5 bases at V and 5 bases at J; junction bases unmatched: 7. Germline CDR1 MGHRA, CDR2 YSYEKL. The CDR3 spans 15 residues. This CDR3 is CASSLRTGGAYGYTF. CDR3 coding DNA: TGCGCCAGCAGCTTGAGGACAGGGGGCGCGTATGGCTACACCTTC.

The J gene is TRBJ2-7, the V gene TRBV14; no definite D call. The CDR3 is 13 amino acids. V was shortened by 2 bases and J by 2 bases, with 7 bases between the two germline ends. Germline CDR1 and CDR2: SGHDN and FVKESK. CDR3 loop: CASSQTRTYEQYF. CDR3 DNA sequence: TGTGCCAGCAGCCAAACGAGGACCTACGAGCAGTACTTC.

The genes are TRBV14 and TRBJ2-4; D perhaps matches TRBD1 (5 bases). The germline CDR1 and CDR2 sequences are SGHDN and FVKESK. CDR3 length: 15 amino acids. V was clipped by 2 bases and J by 1 base, with 9 bases between them. CDR3 DNA: TGTGCCAGCAGCCAAAGGGGTATGGCCAAAAACATTCAGTACTTC. Translation gives CASSQRGMAKNIQYF.

This sequence joins TRBV29-1 and TRBJ2-1; 11 bases agree with TRBD1. V shed 7 bases and J 6 bases; nucleotides not matched to a gene: 5. The CDR3 is 13 amino acids. Per germline, CDR1 SQVTM and CDR2 ANQGSEA. In nucleotides, the CDR3 is TGCAGCGCGGACAGGGGGCGAGTCAATGAGCAGTTCTTC. This gives the protein CSADRGRVNEQFF.

V is TRBV11-2 and J is TRBJ2-5; weak D call: TRBD2 (6 bases). This CDR3 region has 14 residues. The germline V gene encodes CDR1 SGHAT and CDR2 FQNNGV. Trimming pared 3 bases from V and 1 base from J, leaving 9 bases between. CDR3 residues: CASSFRDSQETQYF. DNA for the CDR3: TGTGCCAGCAGCTTCCGGGACTCCCAAGAGACCCAGTACTTC.

There are a few counts of this clone. The chain recombines TRBV4-3 with TRBJ2-3; 9 bases are shared with TRBD2. V shed 4 bases and J 2 bases; nucleotides not matched to a gene: 10. This CDR3 spans 17 amino acids. Per germline, CDR1 LGHNA and CDR2 YSLEER. The CDR3 region has the DNA TGCGCCAGCAGCCCCCACCGAGGCGGGGGGGTCACAGATACGCAGTATTTT. Translation: CASSPHRGGGVTDTQYF.

The rearrangement uses TRBV5-1 and TRBJ2-3; TRBD2 aligns across 7 bases. V lost 1 base, J lost 0 bases, and 5 bases stayed unmatched. The CDR3 runs to 16 residues. CDR1 and CDR2 from the germline V gene are SGHRS and YFSETQ. CDR3 nucleotides: TGCGCCAGCAGCTTGAGTTTGCGGGGGAGCACAGATACGCAGTATTTT. Its protein product is CASSLSLRGSTDTQYF. Full variable domain (outside the CDR3, taken from reference TRBV5-1 and TRBJ2-3): KAGVTQTPRYLIKTRGQQVTLSCSPISGHRSVSWYQQTPGQGLQFLFEYFSETQRNKGNFPGRFSGRQFSNSRSEMNVSTLELGDSALYLCASSLSLRGSTDTQYFGPGTRLTVL.

The gene calls are TRBV9 and TRBJ1-1, with D unclear. Germline-derived CDR1 and CDR2 are SGDLS and YYNGEE. V was cut by 0 bases and J by 0 bases, with 6 bases left in between. The CDR3 extends over 14 amino acids. CDR3 residues: CASSVGTLNTEAFF. The DNA for the CDR3 is TGTGCCAGCAGCGTAGGGACTTTGAACACTGAAGCTTTCTTT.

V is TRBV19 and J is TRBJ1-3, with D possibly being TRBD1 (6 bases). The V end lost 8 bases, the J end lost 0 bases, and 17 bases lay between the germline ends. Germline lookup yields CDR1 LNHDA and CDR2 SQIVND (reference sequence). This CDR3 comprises 16 residues. The CDR3 DNA reads TGTGCCAGTGGACTCACACCAGGGGCCTCTGGAAACACCATATATTTT. As protein: CASGLTPGASGNTIYF.

This chain connects TRBV2 to TRBJ1-4, with 8 bases aligning to TRBD1. CDR1 is SNHLY and CDR2 is FYNNEI in the germline V gene. V lost 6 bases and J lost 2; bases outside the gene matches: 5. This CDR3 has 15 amino acids. In nucleotides, the CDR3 is TGTGCCAGCAGCGGACAGGGACGGACTAATGAAAAACTGTTTTTT. Translation: CASSGQGRTNEKLFF. Complete variable domain (other parts from reference TRBV2 and TRBJ1-4): EPEVTQTPSHQVTQMGQEVILRCVPISNHLYFYWYRQILGQKVEFLVSFYNNEISEKSEIFDDQFSVERPDGSNFTLKIRSTKLEDSAMYFCASSGQGRTNEKLFFGSGTQLSVL.

This clone was picked up one time. This chain uses TRBV6-1 with TRBJ1-4; D gene unclear. Trimming left V 0 bases short and J 0 bases short, with 11 bases between. Per the germline V gene, CDR1 is MNHNS and CDR2 is SASEGT. The CDR3 runs to 17 residues. DNA of the CDR3: TGTGCCAGCAGTGAAGCGGCAGCGGTTGCAACTAATGAAAAACTGTTTTTT. This translates into CASSEAAAVATNEKLFF.

A single count supports this clone. The V gene is TRBV3-1 (or the pseudogene TRBV3-2), the J gene TRBJ1-3, with D maybe TRBD1 (5 bases). The germline V gene has CDR1 LGHDT and CDR2 YNNKEL (reference sequence). The CDR3 is made up of 16 amino acids. V lost 0 bases and J 0 bases, leaving 9 bases between the germline ends. CDR3 in DNA: TGTGCCAGCAGCCAAGATCAAGGGGACTCTGGAAACACCATATATTTT. Its translation: CASSQDQGDSGNTIYF.

Only one count was recorded for this clone. The rearrangement uses TRBV2 and TRBJ2-1; TRBD2 agrees at 15 bases. Germline CDR1 reads SNHLY; CDR2 reads FYNNEI. The CDR3 is 14 residues long. Unmatched junction bases numbered 3, after V lost 6 bases and J lost 9 bases. CDR3 sequence reads: CASSGTSGGTEQFF. CDR3 in DNA: TGTGCCAGCAGCGGGACTAGCGGGGGGACTGAGCAGTTCTTC.

V is TRBV7-9 and J is TRBJ1-1; TRBD1 matches 8 bases. CDR1 is SEHNR, CDR2 FQNEAQ, per germline (reference sequence). CDR3 size: 14 residues. The J segment lost 3 bases and the V segment lost 5 bases, leaving 5 bases of the junction unmatched. The CDR3 sequence: CASSRTGGYTEAFF. The DNA of the CDR3 is TGTGCCAGCAGCCGCACAGGGGGGTACACTGAAGCTTTCTTT.